Listed here is a single T cell receptor beta chain. Its antigen is undetermined. Generated by immunoSEQ multiplex PCR, the TCRdb table keeps only in-frame clones and is missing some. The table includes hundreds of thousands of clones, around 72% detected once. The data derive from a study of shared clonotypes between healthy human individuals. Findings and caveats of the study: Larger estimated richness was generally recorded for naive subsets relative to memory subsets. In having few donors, the study represented limited genetic and exposure-history diversity.

Germline V gene sequence: CDR1 LNHDA, CDR2 SQIVND (reference sequence). V was clipped by 3 bases and J by 6 bases; unmatched bases: 8. This CDR3 region has 15 residues. Material: memory CD4+ T cells sorted from blood. Subset described: CD45RA-negative fraction. The chain recombines TRBV19 with TRBJ2-7; 10 bases are shared with TRBD2. The receptor's source is a woman aged 25 to 39 in good health. The CDR3 region has the DNA TGTGCCAGTAGTATGGCGTCTAGCGGGAGAAGCGAGCAGTACTTC. This gives the protein CASSMASSGRSEQYF.